Below, one T cell receptor beta chain is given with its context. Its antigen is unknown. Amplification used 60 Vbeta primers and 13 Jbeta primers. The method was immunoSEQ multiplex PCR; TCRdb's version includes in-frame clones alone and lacks a portion of them. The table lists some 110,000 clones, with about 2.7% in the top ten. This record belongs to a study of cytomegalovirus exposure and HLA in healthy donors. Study-level background: An earlier analysis identified under 130 million unique TCR beta sequences in about 200 million T cells.

Germline V gene data show CDR1 as SNHLY and CDR2 as FYNNEI. There are 14 residues in the CDR3. The V and J ends lost 6 bases and 3 bases respectively, with 14 bases between them. Overall study results and limits: Sequencing likely produced, as an artifact, a cluster of highly shared sequence variants. Available immune exposure information was restricted to CMV serostatus only.

This TCR derives from a man aged 25 to 40 in good health and CMV-seronegative. This chain uses TRBV2 with TRBJ1-1; D is unclear. Sequenced: PBMCs. The CDR3 nucleotides read TGTGCCAGCAGCCGTAGGCCGGAGTACACTGAAGCTTTCTTT. Its protein product is CASSRRPEYTEAFF.